The clone carrying this T cell receptor (beta chain) was found once. Its cognate antigen is unknown. The V gene's germline CDR1 is LNHDA and CDR2 SQIVND (reference sequence). With 4 bases clipped from V and 2 bases from J, the junction kept 3 bases outside the gene matches. The CDR3 is 16 residues long. Related graft donors supplied nonmyeloablative bone marrow transplants, and mixed chimerism was transient. Using immunoSEQ multiplex PCR, the repertoire was profiled, and TCRdb retains in-frame clones only, with some absent. Among roughly 52,000 clones listed, about 90% were seen once. This record comes from a study of Tregs in tolerant kidney transplant recipients. Whole-study findings and limits: Expanding Tregs on activated donor B cells appeared to best identify donor-specific TCRbeta clones.

The sequencing here drew on CD8+ T cells from blood (PBMCs), taken 24 months after the transplant. The chain couples TRBV19 to TRBJ2-2; 11 nucleotides agree with TRBD2. The receptor's source is a human patient who received a combined kidney and bone marrow transplant. Some T cells may trace back to the graft donor. CDR3 sequence: CASSTGLADNTGELFF. The CDR3 DNA is TGTGCCAGTAGTACGGGACTAGCGGATAACACCGGGGAGCTGTTTTTT.